The source of this TCR beta chain is a study of shared clonotypes between healthy human individuals. TCRdb's copy holds only in-frame clones and misses some; the assay was immunoSEQ multiplex PCR. In the table there are a few million clones, around 90% of which are singletons. A word on this clone: Its antigen is not known.

CDR3 length: 14 residues. The germline gives CDR1 MNHNS, CDR2 SASEGT. V gave up 7 bases and J gave up 2 bases, with 14 bases separating them. Whole-study findings and limits: Sharing across four donors was seen in 4% to 6.5% of naive CD4 clonotypes. Sequencing depth was a factor that was expected to affect clonotype sharing among donors.

The sequence was obtained from a young man in good health. The J gene is TRBJ1-2, the V gene TRBV6-1; a weak D match, TRBD1 (5 bases). The sequencing sample was made of naive CD4+ T cells sorted from blood. Subset specified: CD45RA+ positively selected. CDR3 nucleotide sequence: TGTGCCAGCACTTGGACAAGAAAAAACTATGGCTACACCTTC. Its protein is CASTWTRKNYGYTF.